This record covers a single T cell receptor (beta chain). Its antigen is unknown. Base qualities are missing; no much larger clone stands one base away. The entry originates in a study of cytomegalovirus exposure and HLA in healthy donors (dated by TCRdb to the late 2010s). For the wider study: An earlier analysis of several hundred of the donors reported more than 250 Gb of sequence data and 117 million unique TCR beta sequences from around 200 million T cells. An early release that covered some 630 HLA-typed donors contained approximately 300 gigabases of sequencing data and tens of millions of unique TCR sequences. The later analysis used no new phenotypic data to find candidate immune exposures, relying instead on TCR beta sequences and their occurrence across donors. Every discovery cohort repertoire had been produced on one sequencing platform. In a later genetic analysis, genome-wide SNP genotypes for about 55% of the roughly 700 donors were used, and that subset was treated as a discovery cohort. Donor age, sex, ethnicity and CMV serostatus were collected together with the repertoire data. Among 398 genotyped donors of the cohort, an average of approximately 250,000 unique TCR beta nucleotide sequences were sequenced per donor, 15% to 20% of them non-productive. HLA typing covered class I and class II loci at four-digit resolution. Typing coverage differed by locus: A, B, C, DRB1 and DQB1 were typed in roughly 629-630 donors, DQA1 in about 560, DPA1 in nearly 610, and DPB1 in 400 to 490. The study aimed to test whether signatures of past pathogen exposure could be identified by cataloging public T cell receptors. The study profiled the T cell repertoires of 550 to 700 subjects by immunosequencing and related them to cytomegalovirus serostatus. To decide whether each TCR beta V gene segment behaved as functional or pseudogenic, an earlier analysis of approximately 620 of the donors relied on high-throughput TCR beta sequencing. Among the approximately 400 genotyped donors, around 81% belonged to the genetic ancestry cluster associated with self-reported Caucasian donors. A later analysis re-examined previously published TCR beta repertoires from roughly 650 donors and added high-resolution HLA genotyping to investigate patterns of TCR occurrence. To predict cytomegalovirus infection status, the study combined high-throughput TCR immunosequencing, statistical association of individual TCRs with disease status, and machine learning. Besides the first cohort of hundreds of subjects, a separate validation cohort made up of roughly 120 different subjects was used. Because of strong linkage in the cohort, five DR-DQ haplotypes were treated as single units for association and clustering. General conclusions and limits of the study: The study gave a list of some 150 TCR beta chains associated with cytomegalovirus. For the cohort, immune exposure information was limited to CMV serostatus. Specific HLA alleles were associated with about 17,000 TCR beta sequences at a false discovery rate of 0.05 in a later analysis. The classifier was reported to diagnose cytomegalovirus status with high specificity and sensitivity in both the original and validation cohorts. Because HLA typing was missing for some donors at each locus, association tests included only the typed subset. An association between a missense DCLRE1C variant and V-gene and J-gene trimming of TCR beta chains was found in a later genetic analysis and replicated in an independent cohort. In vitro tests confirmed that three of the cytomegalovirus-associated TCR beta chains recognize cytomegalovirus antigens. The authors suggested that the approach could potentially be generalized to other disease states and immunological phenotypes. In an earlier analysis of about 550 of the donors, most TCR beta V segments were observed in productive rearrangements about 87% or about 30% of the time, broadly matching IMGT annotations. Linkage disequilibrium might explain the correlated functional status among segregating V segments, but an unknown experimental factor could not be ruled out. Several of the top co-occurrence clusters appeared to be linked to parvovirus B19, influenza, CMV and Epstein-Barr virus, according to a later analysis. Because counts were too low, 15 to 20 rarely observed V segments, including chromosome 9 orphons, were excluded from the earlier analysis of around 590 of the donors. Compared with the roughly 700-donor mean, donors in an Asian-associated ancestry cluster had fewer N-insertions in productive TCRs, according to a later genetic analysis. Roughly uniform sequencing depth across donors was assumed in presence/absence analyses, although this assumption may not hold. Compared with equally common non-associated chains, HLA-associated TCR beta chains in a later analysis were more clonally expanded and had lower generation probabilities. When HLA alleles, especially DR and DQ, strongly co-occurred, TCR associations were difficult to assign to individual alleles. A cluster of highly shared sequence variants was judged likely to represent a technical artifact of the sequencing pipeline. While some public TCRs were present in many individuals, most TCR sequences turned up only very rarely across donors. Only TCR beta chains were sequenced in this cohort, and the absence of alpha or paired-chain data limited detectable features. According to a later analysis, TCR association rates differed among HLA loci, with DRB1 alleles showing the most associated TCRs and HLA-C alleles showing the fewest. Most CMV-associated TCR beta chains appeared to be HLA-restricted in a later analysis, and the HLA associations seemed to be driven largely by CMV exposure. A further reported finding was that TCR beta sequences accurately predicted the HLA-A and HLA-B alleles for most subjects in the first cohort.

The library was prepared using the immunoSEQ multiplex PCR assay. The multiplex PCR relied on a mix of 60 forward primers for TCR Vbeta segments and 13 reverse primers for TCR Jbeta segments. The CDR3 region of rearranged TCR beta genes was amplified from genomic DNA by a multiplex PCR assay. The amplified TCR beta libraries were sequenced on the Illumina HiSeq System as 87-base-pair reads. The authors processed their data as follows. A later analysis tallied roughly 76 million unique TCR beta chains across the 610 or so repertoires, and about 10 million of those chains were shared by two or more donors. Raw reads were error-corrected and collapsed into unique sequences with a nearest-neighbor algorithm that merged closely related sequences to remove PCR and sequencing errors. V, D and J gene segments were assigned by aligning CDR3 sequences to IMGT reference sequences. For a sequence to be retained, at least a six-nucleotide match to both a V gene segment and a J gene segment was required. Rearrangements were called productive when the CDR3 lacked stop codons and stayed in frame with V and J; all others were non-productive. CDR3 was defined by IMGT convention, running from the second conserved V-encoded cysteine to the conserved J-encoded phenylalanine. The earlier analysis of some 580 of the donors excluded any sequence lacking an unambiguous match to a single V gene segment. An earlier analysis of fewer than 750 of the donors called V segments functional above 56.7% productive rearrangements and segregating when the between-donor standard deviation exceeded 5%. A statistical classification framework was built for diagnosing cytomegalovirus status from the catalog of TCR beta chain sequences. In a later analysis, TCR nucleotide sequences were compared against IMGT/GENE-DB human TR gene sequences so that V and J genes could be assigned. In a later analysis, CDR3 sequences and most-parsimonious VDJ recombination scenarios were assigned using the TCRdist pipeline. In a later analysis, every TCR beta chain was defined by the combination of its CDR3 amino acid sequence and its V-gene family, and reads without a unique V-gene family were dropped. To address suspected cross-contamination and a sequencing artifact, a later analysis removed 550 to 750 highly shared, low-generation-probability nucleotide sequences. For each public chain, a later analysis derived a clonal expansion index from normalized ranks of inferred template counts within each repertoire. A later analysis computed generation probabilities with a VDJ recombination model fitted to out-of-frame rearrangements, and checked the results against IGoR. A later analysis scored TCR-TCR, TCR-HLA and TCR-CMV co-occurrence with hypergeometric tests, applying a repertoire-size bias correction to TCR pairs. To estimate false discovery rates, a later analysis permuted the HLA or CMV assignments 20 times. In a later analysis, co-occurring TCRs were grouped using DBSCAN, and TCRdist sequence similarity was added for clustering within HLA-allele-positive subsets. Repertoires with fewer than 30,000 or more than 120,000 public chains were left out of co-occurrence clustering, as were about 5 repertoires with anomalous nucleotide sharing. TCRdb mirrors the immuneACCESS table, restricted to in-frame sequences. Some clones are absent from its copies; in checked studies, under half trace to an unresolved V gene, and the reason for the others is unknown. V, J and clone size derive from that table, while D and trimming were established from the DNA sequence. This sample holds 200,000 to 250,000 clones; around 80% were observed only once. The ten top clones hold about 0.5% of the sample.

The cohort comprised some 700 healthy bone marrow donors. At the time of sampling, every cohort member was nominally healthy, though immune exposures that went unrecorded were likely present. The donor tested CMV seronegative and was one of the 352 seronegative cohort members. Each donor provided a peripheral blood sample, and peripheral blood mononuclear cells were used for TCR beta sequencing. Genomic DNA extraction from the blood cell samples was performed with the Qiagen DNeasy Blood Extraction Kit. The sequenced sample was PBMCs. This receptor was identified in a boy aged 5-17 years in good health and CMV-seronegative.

The sequenced DNA: TGTGCCAGCAGCCTAGGGAACACCGGGGAGCTGTTTTTT. It translates as CASSLGNTGELFF. The rearrangement joined TRBV7-3 to TRBJ2-2; a confident D gene designation cannot be given. CDR1 and CDR2, looked up from the germline V gene, are SGHTA and FQGTGA. Inclusive of the bounding cysteine and phenylalanine, the CDR3 is 13 residues long. Only the CDR3 DNA is retained, 39 bases long and in frame from the first base. Trimming costs V 5 bases and J 1 base, and their ends lie 5 bases apart.